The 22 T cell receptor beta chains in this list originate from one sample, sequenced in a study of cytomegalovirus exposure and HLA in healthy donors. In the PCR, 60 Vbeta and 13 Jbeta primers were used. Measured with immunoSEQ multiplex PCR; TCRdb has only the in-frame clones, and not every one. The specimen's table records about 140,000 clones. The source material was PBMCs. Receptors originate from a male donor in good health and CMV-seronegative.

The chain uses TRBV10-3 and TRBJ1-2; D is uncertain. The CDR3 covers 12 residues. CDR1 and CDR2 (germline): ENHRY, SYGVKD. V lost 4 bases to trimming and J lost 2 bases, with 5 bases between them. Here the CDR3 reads CAISAQNYGYTF. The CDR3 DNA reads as TGTGCCATCAGTGCGCAGAACTATGGCTACACCTTC.

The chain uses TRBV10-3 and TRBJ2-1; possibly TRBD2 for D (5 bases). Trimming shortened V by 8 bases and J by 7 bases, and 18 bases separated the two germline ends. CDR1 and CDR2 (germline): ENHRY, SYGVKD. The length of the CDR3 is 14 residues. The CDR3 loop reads CAISPTTRGNEQFF. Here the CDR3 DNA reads TGTGCCATCTCTCCGACGACCCGAGGGAATGAGCAGTTCTTC.

This CDR3 is CASRTGSRQNIQYF. In DNA, the CDR3 is TGTGCCAGCAGGACCGGGTCCCGACAAAACATTCAGTACTTC. V gene TRBV28 combines with J gene TRBJ2-4; D remains unclear. The CDR3 is 14 residues long. V was trimmed by 6 bases and J by 5 bases, leaving 14 bases between them. Germline V lookup: CDR1 MDHEN, CDR2 SYDVKM.

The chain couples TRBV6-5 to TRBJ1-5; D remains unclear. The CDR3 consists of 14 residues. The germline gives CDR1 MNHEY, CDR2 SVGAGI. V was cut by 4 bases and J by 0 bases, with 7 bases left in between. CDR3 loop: CASSFRGSNQPQHF. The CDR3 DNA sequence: TGTGCCAGCAGTTTCCGGGGTAGCAATCAGCCCCAGCATTTT.

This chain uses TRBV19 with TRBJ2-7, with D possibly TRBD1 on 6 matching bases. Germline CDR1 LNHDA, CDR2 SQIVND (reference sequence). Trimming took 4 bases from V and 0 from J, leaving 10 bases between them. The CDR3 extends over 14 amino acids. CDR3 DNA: TGTGCCAGTAGTAGGACGGACAGCTCCTACGAGCAGTACTTC. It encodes CASSRTDSSYEQYF.

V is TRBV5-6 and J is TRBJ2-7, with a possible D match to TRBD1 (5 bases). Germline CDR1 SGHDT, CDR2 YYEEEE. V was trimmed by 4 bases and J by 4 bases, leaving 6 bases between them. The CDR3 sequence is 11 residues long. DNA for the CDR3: TGTGCCAGCAGCCAGGGATACGAGCAGTACTTC. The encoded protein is CASSQGYEQYF.

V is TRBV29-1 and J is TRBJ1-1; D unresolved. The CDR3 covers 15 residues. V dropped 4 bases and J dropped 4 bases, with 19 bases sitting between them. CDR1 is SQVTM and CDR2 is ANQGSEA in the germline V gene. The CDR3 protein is CSVGAQRASTTEAFF. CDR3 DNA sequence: TGCAGCGTTGGGGCACAGAGGGCTTCGACCACTGAAGCTTTCTTT. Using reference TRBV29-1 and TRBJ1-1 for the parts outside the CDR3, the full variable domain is SAVISQKPSRDICQRGTSLTIQCQVDSQVTMMFWYRQQPGQSLTLIATANQGSEATYESGFVIDKFPISRPNLTFSTLTVSNMSPEDSSIYLCSVGAQRASTTEAFFGQGTRLTVV.

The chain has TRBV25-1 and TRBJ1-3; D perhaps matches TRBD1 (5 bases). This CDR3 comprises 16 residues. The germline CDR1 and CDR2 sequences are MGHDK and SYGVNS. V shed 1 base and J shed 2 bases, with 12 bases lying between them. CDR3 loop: CASSELRGSAGNTIYF. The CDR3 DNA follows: TGTGCCAGCAGTGAATTAAGGGGATCGGCTGGAAACACCATATATTTT. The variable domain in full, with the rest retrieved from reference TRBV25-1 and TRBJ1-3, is EADIYQTPRYLVIGTGKKITLECSQTMGHDKMYWYQQDPGMELHLIHYSYGVNSTEKGDLSSESTVSRIRTEHFPLTLESARPSHTSQYLCASSELRGSAGNTIYFGEGSWLTVV.

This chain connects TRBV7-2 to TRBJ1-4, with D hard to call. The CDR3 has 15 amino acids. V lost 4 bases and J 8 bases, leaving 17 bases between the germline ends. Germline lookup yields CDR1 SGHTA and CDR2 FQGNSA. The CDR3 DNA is TGTGCCAGCAGCTCGGGAGGAGGGAATTGGGAAAAACTGTTTTTT. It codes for CASSSGGGNWEKLFF.

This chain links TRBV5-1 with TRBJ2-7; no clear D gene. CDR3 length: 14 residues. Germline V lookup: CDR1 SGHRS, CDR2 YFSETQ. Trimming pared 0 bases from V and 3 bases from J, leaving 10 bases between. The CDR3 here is CASSLGRHSYEQYF. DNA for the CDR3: TGCGCCAGCAGCTTGGGACGACATAGCTACGAGCAGTACTTC.

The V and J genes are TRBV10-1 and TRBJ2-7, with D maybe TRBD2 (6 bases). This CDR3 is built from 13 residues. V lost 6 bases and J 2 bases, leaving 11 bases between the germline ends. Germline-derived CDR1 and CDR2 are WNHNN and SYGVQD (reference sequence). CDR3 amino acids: CASSRGIAYEQYF. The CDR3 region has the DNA TGCGCCAGCAGCCGCGGGATCGCCTACGAGCAGTACTTC.

CDR3 sequence: CASRQTGGNQPQHF. The DNA of the CDR3 is TGTGCCAGTAGACAAACAGGGGGCAATCAGCCCCAGCATTTT. This rearrangement joins TRBV19 to TRBJ1-5; TRBD1 matches 7 bases. The germline V gene has CDR1 LNHDA and CDR2 SQIVND (reference sequence). The CDR3 is 14 residues long. With V trimmed by 6 bases and J by 2 bases, 4 bases remained unmatched. Combining the CDR3 with reference TRBV19 and TRBJ1-5 gives the whole variable domain DGGITQSPKYLFRKEGQNVTLSCEQNLNHDAMYWYRQDPGQGLRLIYYSQIVNDFQKGDIAEGYSVSREKKESFPLTVTSAQKNPTAFYLCASRQTGGNQPQHFGDGTRLSIL.

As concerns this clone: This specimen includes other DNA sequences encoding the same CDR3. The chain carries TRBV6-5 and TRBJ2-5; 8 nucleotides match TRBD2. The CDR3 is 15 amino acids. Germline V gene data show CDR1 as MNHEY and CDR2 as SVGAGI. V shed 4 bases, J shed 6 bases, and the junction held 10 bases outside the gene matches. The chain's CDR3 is CASSLSGTRLKTQYF. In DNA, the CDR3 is TGTGCCAGCAGTTTATCGGGGACTAGACTGAAGACCCAGTACTTC.

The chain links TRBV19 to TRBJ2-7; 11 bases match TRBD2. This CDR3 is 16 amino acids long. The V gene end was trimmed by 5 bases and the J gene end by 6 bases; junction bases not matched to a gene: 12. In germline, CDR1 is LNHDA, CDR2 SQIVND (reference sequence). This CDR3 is CASSLGGLAEWTEQYF. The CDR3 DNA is TGTGCCAGTAGTCTAGGGGGACTAGCGGAATGGACCGAGCAGTACTTC.

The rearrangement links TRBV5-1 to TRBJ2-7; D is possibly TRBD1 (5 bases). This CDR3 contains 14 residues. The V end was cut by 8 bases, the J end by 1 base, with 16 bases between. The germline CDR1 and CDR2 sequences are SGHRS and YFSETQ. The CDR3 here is CASMMTDRSYEQYF. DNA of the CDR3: TGCGCCAGTATGATGACAGATCGTTCCTACGAGCAGTACTTC.

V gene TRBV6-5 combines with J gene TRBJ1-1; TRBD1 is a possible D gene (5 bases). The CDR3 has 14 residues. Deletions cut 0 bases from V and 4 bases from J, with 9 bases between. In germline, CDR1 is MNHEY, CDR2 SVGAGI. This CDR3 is CASSYSRGGTEAFF. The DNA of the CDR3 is TGTGCCAGCAGTTACTCAAGGGGCGGCACTGAAGCTTTCTTT.

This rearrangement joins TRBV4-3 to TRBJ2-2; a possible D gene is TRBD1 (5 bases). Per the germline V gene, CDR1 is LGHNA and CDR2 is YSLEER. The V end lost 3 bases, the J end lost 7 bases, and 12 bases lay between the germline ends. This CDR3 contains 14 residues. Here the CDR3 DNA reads TGCGCCAGCAGCCACCGACCAGGGCTCGGGGAGCTGTTTTTT. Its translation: CASSHRPGLGELFF.

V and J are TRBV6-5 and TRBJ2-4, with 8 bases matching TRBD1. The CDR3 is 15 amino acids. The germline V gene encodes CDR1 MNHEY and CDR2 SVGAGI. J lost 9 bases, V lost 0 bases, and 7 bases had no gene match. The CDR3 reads CASSYSRTGSGIQYF. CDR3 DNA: TGTGCCAGCAGTTACTCAAGGACAGGGAGCGGCATTCAGTACTTC.

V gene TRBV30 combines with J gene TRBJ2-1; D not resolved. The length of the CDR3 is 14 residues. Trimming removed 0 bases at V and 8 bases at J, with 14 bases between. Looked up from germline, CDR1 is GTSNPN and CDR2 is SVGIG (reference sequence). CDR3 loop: CAWSVGNSRDEQFF. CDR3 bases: TGTGCCTGGAGTGTAGGCAATAGCCGCGATGAGCAGTTCTTC.

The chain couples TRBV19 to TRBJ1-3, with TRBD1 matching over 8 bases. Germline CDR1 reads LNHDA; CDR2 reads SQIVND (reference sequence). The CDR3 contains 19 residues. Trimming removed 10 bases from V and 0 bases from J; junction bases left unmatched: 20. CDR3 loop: CATELQGEKLSASGNTIYF. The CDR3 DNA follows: TGTGCCACAGAGCTACAGGGGGAGAAGCTCAGCGCCTCTGGAAACACCATATATTTT.

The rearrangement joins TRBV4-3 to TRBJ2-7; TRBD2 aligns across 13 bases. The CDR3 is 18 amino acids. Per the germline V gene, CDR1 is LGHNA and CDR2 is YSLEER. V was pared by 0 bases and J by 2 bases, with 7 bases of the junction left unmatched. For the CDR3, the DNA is TGCGCCAGCAGCCAAGACCCTTGGACTAGCGGGGGTACCTACGAGCAGTACTTC. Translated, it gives CASSQDPWTSGGTYEQYF.

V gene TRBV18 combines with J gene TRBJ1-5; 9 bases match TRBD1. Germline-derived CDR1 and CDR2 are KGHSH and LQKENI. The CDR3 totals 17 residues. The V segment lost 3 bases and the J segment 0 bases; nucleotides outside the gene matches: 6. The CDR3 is CASSPGTGSDSNQPQHF. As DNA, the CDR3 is TGTGCCAGCTCACCCGGGACAGGGTCTGATAGCAATCAGCCCCAGCATTTT.